What follows describes a single TCR beta chain. The sample comes from a study of OX40 agonist ivuxolimab in advanced cancers. Study background: While on treatment, patients had intravenous ivuxolimab at 0.01 to 10 mg/kg every 2 weeks. Of mixed ages from 23 to 79 and averaging around 60 years, the group was around 78% male.

Measured with immunoSEQ multiplex PCR; TCRdb has only the in-frame clones, and not every one. Of roughly 76,000 clones in the sample, about 85% were seen once. The receptor was isolated from an adult with an advanced solid tumor such as melanoma, head and neck, liver or kidney cancer. The sample was CD4+ or CD8+ T cells sorted from blood, taken in a trial of the OX40 agonist ivuxolimab.

CDR3 region: CASSAELEYTEAFF. In nucleotides, the CDR3 is TGTGCCAGCTCAGCGGAATTGGAGTACACTGAAGCTTTCTTT. This chain connects TRBV18 to TRBJ1-1; no clear D gene. V dropped 5 bases and J dropped 3 bases, with 13 bases sitting between them. In germline, CDR1 is KGHSH, CDR2 LQKENI. The CDR3 extends over 14 amino acids.